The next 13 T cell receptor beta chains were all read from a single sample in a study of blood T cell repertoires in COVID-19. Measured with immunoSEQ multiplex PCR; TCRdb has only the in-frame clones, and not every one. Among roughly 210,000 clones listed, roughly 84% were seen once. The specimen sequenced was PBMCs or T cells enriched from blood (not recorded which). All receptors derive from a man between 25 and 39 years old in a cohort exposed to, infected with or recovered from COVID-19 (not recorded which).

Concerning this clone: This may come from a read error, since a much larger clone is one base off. Here the CDR3 DNA reads TGTGTCAGCAGTTTTAGTTCGGGACAGCCCCAGCATTTT. Its translation is CVSSFSSGQPQHF. The V call is TRBV27, the J call TRBJ1-5, with D unclear. This CDR3 is built from 13 residues. Germline V gene lookup returns CDR1 MNHEY and CDR2 SMNVEV (reference sequence).

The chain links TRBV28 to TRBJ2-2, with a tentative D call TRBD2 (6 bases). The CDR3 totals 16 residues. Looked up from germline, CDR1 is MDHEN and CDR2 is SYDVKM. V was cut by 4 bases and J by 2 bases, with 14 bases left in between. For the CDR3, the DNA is TGTGCCAGCAGTTCCCCCGGGACTTTAAACACCGGGGAGCTGTTTTTT. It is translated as CASSSPGTLNTGELFF.

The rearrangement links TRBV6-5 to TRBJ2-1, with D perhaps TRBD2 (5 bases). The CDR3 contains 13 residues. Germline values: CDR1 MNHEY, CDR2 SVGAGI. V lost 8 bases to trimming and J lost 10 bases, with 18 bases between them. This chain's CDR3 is CASLMDSQREQFF. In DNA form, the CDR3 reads TGTGCCAGCCTTATGGACTCCCAGCGGGAGCAGTTCTTC.

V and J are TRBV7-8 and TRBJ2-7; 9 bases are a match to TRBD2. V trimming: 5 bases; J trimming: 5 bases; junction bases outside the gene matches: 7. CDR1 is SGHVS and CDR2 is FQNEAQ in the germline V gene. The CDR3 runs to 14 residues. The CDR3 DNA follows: TGTGCCAGCAGCACTCTAGCGGGAAGGGACGAGCAGTACTTC. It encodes CASSTLAGRDEQYF.

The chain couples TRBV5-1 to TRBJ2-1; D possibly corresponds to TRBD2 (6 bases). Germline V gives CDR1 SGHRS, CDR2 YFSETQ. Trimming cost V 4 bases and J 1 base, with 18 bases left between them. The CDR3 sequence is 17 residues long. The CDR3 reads CASSTLKLAVSYNEQFF. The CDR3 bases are TGCGCCAGCAGCACCTTGAAACTAGCAGTTTCCTACAATGAGCAGTTCTTC.

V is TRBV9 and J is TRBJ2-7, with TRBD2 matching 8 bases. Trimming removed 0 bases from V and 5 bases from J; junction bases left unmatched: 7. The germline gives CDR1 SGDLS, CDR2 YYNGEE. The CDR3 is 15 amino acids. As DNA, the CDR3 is TGTGCCAGCAGCGTAGATGGACTAGCAAAGGACGAGCAGTACTTC. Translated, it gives CASSVDGLAKDEQYF.

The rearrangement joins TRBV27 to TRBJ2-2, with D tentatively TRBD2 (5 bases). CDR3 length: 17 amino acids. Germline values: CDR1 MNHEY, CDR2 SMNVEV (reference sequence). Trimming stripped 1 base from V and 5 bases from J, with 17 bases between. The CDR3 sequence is CASSLLLPHGDTGELFF. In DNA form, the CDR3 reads TGTGCCAGCAGTTTATTATTACCGCACGGGGATACCGGGGAGCTGTTTTTT.

The CDR3 is CASSYPGAQETQYF. For the CDR3, the DNA is TGTGCCAGCAGTTACCCTGGGGCTCAAGAGACCCAGTACTTC. This chain connects TRBV6-5 to TRBJ2-5; a weak D match, TRBD1 (5 bases). CDR1 and CDR2 from the germline V gene are MNHEY and SVGAGI. The CDR3 is 14 residues long. Trimming removed 2 bases from V and 2 bases from J, with 9 bases in between.

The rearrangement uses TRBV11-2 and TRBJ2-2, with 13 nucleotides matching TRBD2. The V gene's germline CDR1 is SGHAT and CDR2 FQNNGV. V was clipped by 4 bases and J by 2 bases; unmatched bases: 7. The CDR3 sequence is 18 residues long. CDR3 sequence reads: CASSSGTSGKYNTGELFF. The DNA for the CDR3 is TGTGCCAGCAGCTCGGGGACTAGCGGGAAATATAACACCGGGGAGCTGTTTTTT. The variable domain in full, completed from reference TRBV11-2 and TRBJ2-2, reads EAGVAQSPRYKIIEKRQSVAFWCNPISGHATLYWYQQILGQGPKLLIQFQNNGVVDDSQLPKDRFSAERLKGVDSTLKIQPAKLEDSAVYLCASSSGTSGKYNTGELFFGEGSRLTVL.

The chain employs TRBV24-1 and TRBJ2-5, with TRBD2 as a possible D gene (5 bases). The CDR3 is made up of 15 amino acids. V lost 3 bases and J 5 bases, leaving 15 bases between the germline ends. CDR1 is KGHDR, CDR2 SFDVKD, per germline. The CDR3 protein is CATSDPLGLLETQYF. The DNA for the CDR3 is TGTGCCACCAGTGATCCACTAGGTTTGTTGGAGACCCAGTACTTC.

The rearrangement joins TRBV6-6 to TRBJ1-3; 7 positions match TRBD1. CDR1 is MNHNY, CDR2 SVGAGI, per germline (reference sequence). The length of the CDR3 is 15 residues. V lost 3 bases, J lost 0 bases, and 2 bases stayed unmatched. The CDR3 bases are TGTGCCAGCAGTTATGCAGGGGGCTCTGGAAACACCATATATTTT. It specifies CASSYAGGSGNTIYF.

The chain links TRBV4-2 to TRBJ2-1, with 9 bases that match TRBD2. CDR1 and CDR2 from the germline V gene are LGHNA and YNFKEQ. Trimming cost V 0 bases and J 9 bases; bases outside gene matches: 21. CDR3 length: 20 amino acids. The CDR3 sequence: CASSQDSPFAGGRGLGEQFF. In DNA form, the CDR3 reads TGTGCCAGCAGCCAAGATAGCCCGTTTGCGGGAGGGAGGGGGTTGGGTGAGCAGTTCTTC.

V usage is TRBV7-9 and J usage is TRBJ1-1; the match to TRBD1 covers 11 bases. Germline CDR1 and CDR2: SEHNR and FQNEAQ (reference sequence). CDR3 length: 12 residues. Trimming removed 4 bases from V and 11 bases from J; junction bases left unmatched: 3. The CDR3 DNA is TGTGCCAGCAGCTCCGGGACAGGGGGGGCTTTCTTT. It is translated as CASSSGTGGAFF. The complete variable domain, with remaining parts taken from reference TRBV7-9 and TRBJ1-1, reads DTGVSQNPRHKITKRGQNVTFRCDPISEHNRLYWYRQTLGQGPEFLTYFQNEAQLEKSRLLSDRFSAERPKGSFSTLEIQRTEQGDSAMYLCASSSGTGGAFFGQGTRLTVV.